This TCR beta chain was sequenced for a study of breast tumors, draining lymph nodes, adjacent tissues. A remark on this clonotype: The antigen remains undetermined.

With 5 bases removed from V and 0 bases from J, the gap between germline ends came to 8 bases. The germline V gene has CDR1 MNHEY and CDR2 SVGAGI. This CDR3 contains 13 residues. Findings of the study overall: Data fit most tumor T cells coming from lymph node, expanding in tumor. Tumor repertoires ranked between lymph nodes and nontumor tissue in diversity, with V and J gene preferences. Luminal-like breast cancer showed significantly greater tumor-nontumor repertoire similarity than basal-like breast cancer did. Tumor T cell lymph node origin was a supported hypothesis, not proven.

TCRdb passed the multiplex PCR reads through MiXCR, listing each CDR3 protein once. Of more than 20,000 distinct CDR3 sequences listed, about 50% were seen once; the top ten hold roughly 7.4%. This chain joins TRBV6-5 and TRBJ2-7; no clear D gene. The receptor was isolated from a female donor with breast cancer. Some clones in this sample may be carry-over from other donors' samples. Sequenced material: breast tumor tissue. The CDR3 DNA reads as TGTGCCAGCAGTCTGGTGATCTCCTACGAGCAGTACTTC. It specifies CASSLVISYEQYF.